A selection of T cell receptor beta chains follows, all from one sample in a study of blood T cell repertoires in COVID-19. Here immunoSEQ multiplex PCR was the method, and the copy in TCRdb shows in-frame clones only, minus some. This table holds more than 110,000 clones, 75% to 90% found once. Material for sequencing was PBMCs or T cells enriched from blood (not recorded which). Receptor source: a man aged 50 or older who had recovered from COVID-19. CDR3s include the opening cysteine and the closing phenylalanine or tryptophan. The D gene is left open where the match is weak. The size of a clone is reported for some rows only, either as once, few or many, or as a class for expanded clones.

TRBV5-4,-,TRBD2,TRBJ2-5,TGTGCCAGCAGGGGCGGGACTAGCGGCCAAGAGACCCAGTACTTC,CASRGGTSGQETQYF
TRBV12-3/TRBV12-4,-,-,TRBJ1-5,TGTGCCAGCCAAATCGCCGGGCAGCCCCAGCATTTT,CASQIAGQPQHF
TRBV5-6,-,-,TRBJ2-3,TGTGCCAGCAGCCCGGACAGAAGACCGTCCTTCGGCACAGATACGCAGTATTTT,CASSPDRRPSFGTDTQYF
TRBV9,-,-,TRBJ2-2,TGTGCCAGCAGCTTCCGTATCGGGGAGCTGTTTTTT,CASSFRIGELFF
TRBV6-5,-,-,TRBJ2-2,TGTGCCAGCAGTTACTCGACTGGCAACACCGGGGAGCTGTTTTTT,CASSYSTGNTGELFF
TRBV29-1,once,TRBD1,TRBJ2-2,TGCAGCGTTGAAGATTTAGGACAGGGGGCCGGGGAGCTGTTTTTT,CSVEDLGQGAGELFF
TRBV28,-,-,TRBJ1-1,TGTGCCAGCAGTTTCATACAGGGCTCGGGTACTGAAGCTTTCTTT,CASSFIQGSGTEAFF
TRBV7-2,-,-,TRBJ1-5,TGTGCCAGCAGCTTAGAGAGGGATCAGCCCCAGCATTTT,CASSLERDQPQHF
TRBV11-3,-,-,TRBJ2-1,TGTGCCAGCAGCTCCGCGGATGAGCAGTTCTTC,CASSSADEQFF
TRBV5-6,-,-,TRBJ1-2,TGTGCCAGCAGCTTGGATCAGGTGAGAGGCTACACCTTC,CASSLDQVRGYTF
TRBV5-1,-,-,TRBJ1-3,TGCGCCAGCAGCTTGGACAGGTCCTCTGGAAACACCATATATTTT,CASSLDRSSGNTIYF
TRBV12-5,once,TRBD1,TRBJ2-3,TGTGCTAGTGGTTTGGAGGGGGCATGGACAGATACGCAGTATTTT,CASGLEGAWTDTQYF
TRBV5-1,-,TRBD1,TRBJ1-4,TGCGCCAGCAGCTTGGGCGACAGGGGTCATGAAAAACTGTTTTTT,CASSLGDRGHEKLFF
TRBV11-3,-,TRBD1,TRBJ1-1,TGTGCCAGCAGCACACAGGGGACTGAAGCTTTCTTT,CASSTQGTEAFF
TRBV11-2,-,-,TRBJ1-4,TGTGCCAGCAGCTCTTTACAGGGAACCACTAATGAAAAACTGTTTTTT,CASSSLQGTTNEKLFF
TRBV5-1,-,TRBD2,TRBJ2-7,TGCGCCAGCAGCGGGGGACTAGCTAACCCCTACGAGCAGTACTTC,CASSGGLANPYEQYF
TRBV9,-,-,TRBJ1-1,TGTGCCAGCAGCGAATACATGAACACTGAAGCTTTCTTT,CASSEYMNTEAFF
TRBV6-4,-,TRBD2,TRBJ2-1,TGTGCCAACATCGGACTAGCTGGGCAGAACAATGAGCAGTTCTTC,CANIGLAGQNNEQFF
TRBV5-5,-,-,TRBJ2-3,TGTGCCAGCAGCCCGGGGGAGGGGGATTGGGGCACAGATACGCAGTATTTT,CASSPGEGDWGTDTQYF
TRBV7-7,-,-,TRBJ2-5,TGTGCCAGCAGCTTAGTCGCAGGGTCAGAGACCCAGTACTTC,CASSLVAGSETQYF
TRBV7-9,-,TRBD1,TRBJ1-1,TGTGCCAGCAGCCTCCGACAGGGCAACACTGAAGCTTTCTTT,CASSLRQGNTEAFF
TRBV5-1,many,TRBD1,TRBJ1-1,TGCGCCAGCAGCGACGGACAGGGCACCCTCTTTGGGACTGAAGCTTTCTTT,CASSDGQGTLFGTEAFF
TRBV10-3,-,TRBD2,TRBJ2-3,TGTGCCACCTCACTTGGCGGGGGGCTGACAGATACGCAGTATTTT,CATSLGGGLTDTQYF